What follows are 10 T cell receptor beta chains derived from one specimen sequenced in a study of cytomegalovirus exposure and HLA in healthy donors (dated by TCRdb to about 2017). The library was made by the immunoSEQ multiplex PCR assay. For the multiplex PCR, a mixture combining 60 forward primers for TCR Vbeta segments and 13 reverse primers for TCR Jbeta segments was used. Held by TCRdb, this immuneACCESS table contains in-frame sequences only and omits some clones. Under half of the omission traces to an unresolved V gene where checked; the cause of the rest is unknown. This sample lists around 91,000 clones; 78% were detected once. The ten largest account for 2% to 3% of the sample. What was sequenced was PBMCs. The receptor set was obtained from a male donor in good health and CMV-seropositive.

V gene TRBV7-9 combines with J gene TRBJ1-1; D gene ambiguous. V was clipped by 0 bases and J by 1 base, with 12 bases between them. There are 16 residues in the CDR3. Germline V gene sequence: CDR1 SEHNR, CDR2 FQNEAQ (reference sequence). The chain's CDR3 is CASSLASGNGNTEAFF. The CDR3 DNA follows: TGTGCCAGCAGCTTAGCGTCAGGCAATGGGAACACTGAAGCTTTCTTT. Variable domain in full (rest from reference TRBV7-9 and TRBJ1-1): DTGVSQNPRHKITKRGQNVTFRCDPISEHNRLYWYRQTLGQGPEFLTYFQNEAQLEKSRLLSDRFSAERPKGSFSTLEIQRTEQGDSAMYLCASSLASGNGNTEAFFGQGTRLTVV.

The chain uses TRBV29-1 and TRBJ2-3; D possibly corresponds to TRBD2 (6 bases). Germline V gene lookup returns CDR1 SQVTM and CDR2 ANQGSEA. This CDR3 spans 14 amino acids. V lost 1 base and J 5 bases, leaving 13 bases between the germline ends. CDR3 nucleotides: TGCAGCGTTGAAGGACGGGAGTCTGGAGATACGCAGTATTTT. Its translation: CSVEGRESGDTQYF.

CDR3 nucleotide sequence: TGTGCCAGCAGACAGGGATCTGTCTATCAGCCCCAGCATTTT. Its protein is CASRQGSVYQPQHF. This rearrangement joins TRBV27 to TRBJ1-5; D might be TRBD1 (6 bases). Germline lookup yields CDR1 MNHEY and CDR2 SMNVEV (reference sequence). V gave up 6 bases and J gave up 5 bases, with 14 bases separating them. The CDR3 extends over 14 amino acids.

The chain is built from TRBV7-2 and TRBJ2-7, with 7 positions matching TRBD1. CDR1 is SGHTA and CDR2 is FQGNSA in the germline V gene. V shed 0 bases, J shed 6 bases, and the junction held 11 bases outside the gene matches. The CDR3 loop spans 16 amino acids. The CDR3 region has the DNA TGTGCCAGCAGCTTAGCTGGGGCAGGGGGTCTGGGCGAGCAGTACTTC. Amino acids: CASSLAGAGGLGEQYF. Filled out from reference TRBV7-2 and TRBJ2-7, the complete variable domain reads GAGVSQSPSNKVTEKGKDVELRCDPISGHTALYWYRQSLGQGLEFLIYFQGNSAPDKSGLPSDRFSAERTGGSVSTLTIQRTQQEDSAVYLCASSLAGAGGLGEQYFGPGTRLTVT.

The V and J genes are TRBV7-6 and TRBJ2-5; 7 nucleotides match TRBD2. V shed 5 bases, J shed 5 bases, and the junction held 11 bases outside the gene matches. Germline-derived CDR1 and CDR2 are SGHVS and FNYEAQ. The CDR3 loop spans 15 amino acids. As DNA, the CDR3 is TGTGCCAGCAGCCCCCCCAGCGGGAATTGGGAGACCCAGTACTTC. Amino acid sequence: CASSPPSGNWETQYF.

In nucleotides, the CDR3 is TGTGCCAGCAGCTTAGCGAGGCAGGGAAAATACGAGCAGTACTTC. Translating gives CASSLARQGKYEQYF. The chain is built from TRBV7-2 and TRBJ2-7; tentatively, D is TRBD1 (5 bases). Per germline, CDR1 SGHTA and CDR2 FQGNSA. V lost 0 bases, J lost 4 bases, and 13 bases lay in between. The CDR3 is made up of 15 amino acids.

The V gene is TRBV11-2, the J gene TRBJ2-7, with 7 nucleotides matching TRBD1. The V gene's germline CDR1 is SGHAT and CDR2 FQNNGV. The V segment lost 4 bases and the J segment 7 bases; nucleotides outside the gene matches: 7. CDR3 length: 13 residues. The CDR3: CASSSSTGREQYF. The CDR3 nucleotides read TGTGCCAGCAGCTCCTCGACAGGGCGAGAGCAGTACTTC.

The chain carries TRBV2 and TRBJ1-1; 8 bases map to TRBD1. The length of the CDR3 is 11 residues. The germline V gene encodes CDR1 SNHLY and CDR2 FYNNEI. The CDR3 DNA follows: TGTCTCGGGACAGGGAACACTGAAGCTTTCTTT. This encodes CLGTGNTEAFF. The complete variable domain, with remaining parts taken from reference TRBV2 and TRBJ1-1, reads EPEVTQTPSHQVTQMGQEVILRCVPISNHLYFYWYRQILGQKVEFLVSFYNNEISEKSEIFDDQFSVERPDGSNFTLKIRSTKLEDSAMYFCLGTGNTEAFFGQGTRLTVV.

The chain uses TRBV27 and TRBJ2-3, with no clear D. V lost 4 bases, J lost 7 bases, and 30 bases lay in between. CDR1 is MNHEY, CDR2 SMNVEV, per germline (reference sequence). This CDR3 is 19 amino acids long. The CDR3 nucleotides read TGTGCCAGCAGTTCCCATTCCTTAAGTTCTCGGTCCCCCCGTTATACGCAGTATTTT. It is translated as CASSSHSLSSRSPRYTQYF.

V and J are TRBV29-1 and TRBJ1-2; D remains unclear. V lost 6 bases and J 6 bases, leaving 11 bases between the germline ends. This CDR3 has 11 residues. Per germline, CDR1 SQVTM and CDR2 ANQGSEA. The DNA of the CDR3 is TGCAGCGTCCCAGCTGGAGATGGCTACACCTTC. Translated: CSVPAGDGYTF.